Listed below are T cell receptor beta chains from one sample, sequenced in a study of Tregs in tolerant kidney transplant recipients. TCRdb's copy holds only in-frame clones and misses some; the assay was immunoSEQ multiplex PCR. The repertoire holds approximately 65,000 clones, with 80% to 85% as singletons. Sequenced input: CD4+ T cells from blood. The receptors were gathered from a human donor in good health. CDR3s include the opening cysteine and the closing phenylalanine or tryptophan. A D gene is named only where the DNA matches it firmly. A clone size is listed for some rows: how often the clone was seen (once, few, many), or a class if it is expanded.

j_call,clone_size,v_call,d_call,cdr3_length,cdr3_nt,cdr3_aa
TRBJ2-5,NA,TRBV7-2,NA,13,TGTGCCAGCAGCTTAGATCCGGGCGAGACCCAGTACTTC,CASSLDPGETQYF
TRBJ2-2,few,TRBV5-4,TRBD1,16,TGTGCCAGCAGCCCAGCGATACAGGGGGGCACCGGGGAGCTGTTTTTT,CASSPAIQGGTGELFF
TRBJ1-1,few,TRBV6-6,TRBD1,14,TGTGCCAGCAGTCGACAGGGGGCCGACACTGAAGCTTTCTTT,CASSRQGADTEAFF
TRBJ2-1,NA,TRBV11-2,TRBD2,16,TGTGCCAGCAGCTTAGTTCTAGCGGGAGTCTCGGGTGAGCAGTTCTTC,CASSLVLAGVSGEQFF
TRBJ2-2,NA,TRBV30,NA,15,TGTGCCTGGAGTGTGTACGGGAGTGGTACCGGGGAGCTGTTTTTT,CAWSVYGSGTGELFF
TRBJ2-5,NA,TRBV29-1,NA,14,TGCAGCGTTAACCCACAGGGTCCCCAAGAGACCCAGTACTTC,CSVNPQGPQETQYF
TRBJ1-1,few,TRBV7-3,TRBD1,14,TGTGCCAGCAGCTTGACAGGGGGGGACACTGAAGCTTTCTTT,CASSLTGGDTEAFF
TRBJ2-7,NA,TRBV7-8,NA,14,TGTGCCAGCAGTTTGCGAGGGACGGACTACGAGCAGTACTTC,CASSLRGTDYEQYF
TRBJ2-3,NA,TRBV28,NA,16,TGTGCCAGCAGTTCAGCCGGGACACCGGACACAGATACGCAGTATTTT,CASSSAGTPDTDTQYF
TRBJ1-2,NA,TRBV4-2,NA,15,TGTGCCAGCAGCCCGCAAGCGGGGGCCAGGGGTGGCTACACCTTC,CASSPQAGARGGYTF
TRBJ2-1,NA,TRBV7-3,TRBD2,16,TGTGCCAGCAGCTTAACCAGACTAGCGGGAGGCAATGAGCAGTTCTTC,CASSLTRLAGGNEQFF
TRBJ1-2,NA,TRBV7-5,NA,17,TGTGCCAGAAGCTTACGGGAATGGGGGGGCCAGAACTATGGCTACACCTTC,CARSLREWGGQNYGYTF
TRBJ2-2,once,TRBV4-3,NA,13,TGCGCCAGCAGCCAGATGAACACCGGGGAGCTGTTTTTT,CASSQMNTGELFF
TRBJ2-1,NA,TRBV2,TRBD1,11,TGTGCCACCGACAGGGGCCATGAGCAGTTCTTC,CATDRGHEQFF
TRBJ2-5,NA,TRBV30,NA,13,TGTGCCTGGAGTGTCGGAGGGGTAGAGACCCAGTACTTC,CAWSVGGVETQYF
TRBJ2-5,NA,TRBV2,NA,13,TGTGCCAGCAGTGAAGTAGGCTCGCCGGCCCAGTACTTC,CASSEVGSPAQYF
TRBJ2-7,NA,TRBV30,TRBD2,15,TGTGCCTGGAGTGGCGGGAGGGCGGTGTCCCACGAGCAGTACTTC,CAWSGGRAVSHEQYF
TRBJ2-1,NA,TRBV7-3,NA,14,TGTGCCAGCAGCTTAGGGGTCCGGTACAATGAGCAGTTCTTC,CASSLGVRYNEQFF
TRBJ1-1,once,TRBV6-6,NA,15,TGTGCCAGCAGTTACGTTAGAGCAGGGAACACTGAAGCTTTCTTT,CASSYVRAGNTEAFF
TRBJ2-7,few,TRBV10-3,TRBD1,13,TGTGCCATCAGGACGGGACAGGGCTACGAGCAGTACTTC,CAIRTGQGYEQYF
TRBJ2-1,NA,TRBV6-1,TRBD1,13,TGTGCCAGCACCCGGACAGGCCAAAGGTCCCAGTTCTTC,CASTRTGQRSQFF
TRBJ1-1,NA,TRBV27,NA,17,TGTGCCAGCAGTTTATCCCCCGGACTGCCCCGGCTGACTGAAGCTTTCTTT,CASSLSPGLPRLTEAFF
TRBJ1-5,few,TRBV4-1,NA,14,TGCGCCAGCAGCCAAGATAACGGGGGGCAGCCCCAGCATTTT,CASSQDNGGQPQHF
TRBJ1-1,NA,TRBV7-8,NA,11,TGTGCCAGCAGCAATTCTAGGTCGGCTTTCTTT,CASSNSRSAFF
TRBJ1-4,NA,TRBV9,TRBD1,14,TGTGCCAGCAGCAAGGGGGCGCTTAGTGAAAAACTGTTTTTT,CASSKGALSEKLFF
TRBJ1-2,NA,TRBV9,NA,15,TGTGCCAGCAGCCCATCGTGGACATTACTCTATGGCTACACCTTC,CASSPSWTLLYGYTF
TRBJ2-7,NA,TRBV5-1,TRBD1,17,TGCGCCAGCAGCTTTTTTTTAGGACAGGGGGCCCACTACGAGCAGTACTTC,CASSFFLGQGAHYEQYF
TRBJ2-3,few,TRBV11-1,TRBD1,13,TGTGCCAGCAGCCAGCGACAGGGGACGCCGCAGTATTTT,CASSQRQGTPQYF
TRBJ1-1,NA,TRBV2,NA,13,TGTGCCAGCGGCAAGGAGATGAACACTGAAGCTTTCTTT,CASGKEMNTEAFF
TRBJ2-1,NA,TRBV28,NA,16,TGTGCCAGCAGTTTACCGCCTACCAACTCCTACAATGAGCAGTTCTTC,CASSLPPTNSYNEQFF
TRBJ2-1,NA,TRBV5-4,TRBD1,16,TGTGCCAGCAGCCTACAACAGGGGGGCTCCTACAATGAGCAGTTCTTC,CASSLQQGGSYNEQFF
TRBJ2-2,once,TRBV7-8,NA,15,TGTGCCAGCAGCTCCCGACAGGGAGGGACCGGGGAGCTGTTTTTT,CASSSRQGGTGELFF
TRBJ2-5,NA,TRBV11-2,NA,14,TGTGCCAGCAGCTTTAGCGGTAGGTGGGAGACCCAGTACTTC,CASSFSGRWETQYF
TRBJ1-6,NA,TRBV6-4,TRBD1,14,TGTGCCAGCAGCCCGGGACAGGGTGATTCACCCCTCCACTTT,CASSPGQGDSPLHF
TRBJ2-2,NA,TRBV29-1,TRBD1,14,TGCAGCGTGCGACAGGGGGCTTCGGGTGGGGAGCTGTTTTTT,CSVRQGASGGELFF
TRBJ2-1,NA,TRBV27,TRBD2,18,TGTGCCAGCAGTTTAGCGGGCGGGAGGCCTAAAACCTACAATGAGCAGTTCTTC,CASSLAGGRPKTYNEQFF
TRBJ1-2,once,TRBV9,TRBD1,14,TGTGCCAGCACCCTTAGGGGACAGAACTATGGCTACACCTTC,CASTLRGQNYGYTF